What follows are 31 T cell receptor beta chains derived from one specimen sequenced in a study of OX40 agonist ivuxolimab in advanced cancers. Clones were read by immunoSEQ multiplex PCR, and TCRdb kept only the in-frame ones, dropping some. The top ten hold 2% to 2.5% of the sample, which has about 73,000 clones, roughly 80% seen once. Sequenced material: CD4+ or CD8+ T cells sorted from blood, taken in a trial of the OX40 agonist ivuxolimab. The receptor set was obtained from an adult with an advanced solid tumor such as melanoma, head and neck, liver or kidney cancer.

The CDR3 sequence is CAWSVQGAEKLFF. The CDR3 DNA is TGTGCCTGGAGTGTACAGGGGGCTGAAAAACTGTTTTTT. The chain joins TRBV30 to TRBJ1-4; TRBD1 matches at 9 bases. CDR1 GTSNPN and CDR2 SVGIG come from the germline V gene (reference sequence). The V segment lost 0 bases and the J segment 7 bases; nucleotides outside the gene matches: 0. The CDR3 spans 13 residues.

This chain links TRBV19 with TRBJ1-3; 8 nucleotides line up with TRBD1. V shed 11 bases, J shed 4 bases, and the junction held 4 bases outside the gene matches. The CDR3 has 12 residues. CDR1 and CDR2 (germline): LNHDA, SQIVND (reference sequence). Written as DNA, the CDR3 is TGTGCCGCAGGACAGGGAGGAAACACCATATATTTT. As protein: CAAGQGGNTIYF.

For the CDR3, the DNA is TGTGCCAGCAGCCCCTTGACAGGGGGCAATCAGCCCCAGCATTTT. It specifies CASSPLTGGNQPQHF. The rearrangement joins TRBV5-5 to TRBJ1-5; the match to TRBD1 covers 8 bases. Trimming removed 4 bases from V and 2 bases from J; junction bases left unmatched: 5. Germline lookup yields CDR1 SGHKS and CDR2 YYEKEE (reference sequence). The CDR3 runs 15 residues.

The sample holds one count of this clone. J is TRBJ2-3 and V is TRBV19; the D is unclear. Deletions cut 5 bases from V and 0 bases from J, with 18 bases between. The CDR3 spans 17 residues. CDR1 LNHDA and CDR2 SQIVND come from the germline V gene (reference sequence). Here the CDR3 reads CASSPIIHHSSTDTQYF. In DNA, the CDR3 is TGTGCCAGTAGTCCTATAATACACCATAGTAGCACAGATACGCAGTATTTT. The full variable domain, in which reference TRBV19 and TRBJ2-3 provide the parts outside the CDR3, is DGGITQSPKYLFRKEGQNVTLSCEQNLNHDAMYWYRQDPGQGLRLIYYSQIVNDFQKGDIAEGYSVSREKKESFPLTVTSAQKNPTAFYLCASSPIIHHSSTDTQYFGPGTRLTVL.

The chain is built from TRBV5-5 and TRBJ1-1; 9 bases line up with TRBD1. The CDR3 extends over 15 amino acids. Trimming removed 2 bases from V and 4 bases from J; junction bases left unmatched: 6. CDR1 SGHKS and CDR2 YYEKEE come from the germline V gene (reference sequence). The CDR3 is CASSFRTGVSTEAFF. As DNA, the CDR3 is TGTGCCAGCAGCTTCCGGACAGGGGTTTCCACTGAAGCTTTCTTT.

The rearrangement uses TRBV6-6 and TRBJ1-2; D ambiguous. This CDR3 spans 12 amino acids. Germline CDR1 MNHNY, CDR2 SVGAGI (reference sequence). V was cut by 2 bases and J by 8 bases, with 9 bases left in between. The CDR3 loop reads CASSYEKGGYTF. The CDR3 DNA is TGTGCCAGCAGTTACGAAAAAGGGGGCTACACCTTC.

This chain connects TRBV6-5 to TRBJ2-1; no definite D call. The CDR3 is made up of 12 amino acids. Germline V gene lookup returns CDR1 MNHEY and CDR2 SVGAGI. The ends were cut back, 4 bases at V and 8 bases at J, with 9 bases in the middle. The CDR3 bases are TGTGCCAGCAGTTTCGACGGGCATGAGCAGTTCTTC. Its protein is CASSFDGHEQFF.

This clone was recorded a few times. The CDR3 sequence: CASSSRTGGEQYF. CDR3 DNA sequence: TGTGCCAGCAGCTCCCGAACAGGGGGCGAGCAGTACTTC. This chain uses TRBV7-6 with TRBJ2-7; 8 bases are a match to TRBD1. This CDR3 is 13 amino acids long. Germline V CDR1 and CDR2: SGHVS, FNYEAQ. V shed 4 bases, J shed 6 bases, and the junction held 5 bases outside the gene matches.

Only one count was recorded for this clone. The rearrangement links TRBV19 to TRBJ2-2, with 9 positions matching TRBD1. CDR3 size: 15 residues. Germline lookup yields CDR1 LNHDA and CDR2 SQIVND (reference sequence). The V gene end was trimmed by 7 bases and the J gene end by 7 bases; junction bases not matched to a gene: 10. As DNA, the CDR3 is TGTGCCAGTACGCGGAAGACAGGGGGGATCGGGGAGCTGTTTTTT. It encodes CASTRKTGGIGELFF. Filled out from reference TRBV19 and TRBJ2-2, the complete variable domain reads DGGITQSPKYLFRKEGQNVTLSCEQNLNHDAMYWYRQDPGQGLRLIYYSQIVNDFQKGDIAEGYSVSREKKESFPLTVTSAQKNPTAFYLCASTRKTGGIGELFFGEGSRLTVL.

In nucleotides, the CDR3 is TGCGCCAGCAGCTTGTCTGGGACGGGCGACGGAAACACCATATATTTT. It encodes CASSLSGTGDGNTIYF. The rearrangement uses TRBV5-1 and TRBJ1-3; D possibly corresponds to TRBD1 (5 bases). This CDR3 has 16 amino acids. The germline V gene encodes CDR1 SGHRS and CDR2 YFSETQ. V was cut by 1 base and J by 4 bases, with 15 bases left in between.

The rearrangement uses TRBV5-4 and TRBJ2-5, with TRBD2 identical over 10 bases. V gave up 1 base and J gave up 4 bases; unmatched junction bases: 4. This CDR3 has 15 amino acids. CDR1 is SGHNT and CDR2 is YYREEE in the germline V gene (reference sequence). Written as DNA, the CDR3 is TGTGCCAGCAGCTTGACTAGCGGGGTTGGAGAGACCCAGTACTTC. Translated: CASSLTSGVGETQYF.

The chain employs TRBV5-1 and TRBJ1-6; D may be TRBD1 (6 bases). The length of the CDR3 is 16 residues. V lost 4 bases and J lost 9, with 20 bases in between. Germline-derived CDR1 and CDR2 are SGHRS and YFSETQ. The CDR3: CASSLGSTGPGSPLHF. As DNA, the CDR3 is TGCGCCAGCAGCCTGGGGTCAACAGGGCCAGGTTCACCCCTCCACTTT.

This chain's CDR3 is CASSLTDRGYDYGYTF. The CDR3 bases are TGTGCCAGCAGCTTAACCGACAGGGGTTATGACTATGGCTACACCTTC. The chain recombines TRBV7-2 with TRBJ1-2, with 8 bases lining up with TRBD1. The CDR3 spans 16 residues. Germline trimming cut 2 bases from V and 3 bases from J; bases unmatched to any gene: 8. CDR1 is SGHTA, CDR2 FQGNSA, per germline. Full variable domain (rest looked up from reference TRBV7-2 and TRBJ1-2): GAGVSQSPSNKVTEKGKDVELRCDPISGHTALYWYRQSLGQGLEFLIYFQGNSAPDKSGLPSDRFSAERTGGSVSTLTIQRTQQEDSAVYLCASSLTDRGYDYGYTFGSGTRLTVV.

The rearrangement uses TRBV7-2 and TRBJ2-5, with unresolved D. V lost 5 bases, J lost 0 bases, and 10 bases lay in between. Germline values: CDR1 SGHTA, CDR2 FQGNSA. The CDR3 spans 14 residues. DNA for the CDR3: TGTGCCAGCAGCCGTGGGCGGAACCAAGAGACCCAGTACTTC. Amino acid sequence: CASSRGRNQETQYF.

CDR3 sequence: CASSPRQGNGYTF. DNA for the CDR3: TGTGCCAGCAGTCCACGACAGGGGAATGGCTACACCTTC. The rearrangement uses TRBV27 and TRBJ1-2; TRBD1 matches at 8 bases. The CDR3 totals 13 residues. V lost 5 bases and J lost 6; bases outside the gene matches: 5. Germline V lookup: CDR1 MNHEY, CDR2 SMNVEV (reference sequence).

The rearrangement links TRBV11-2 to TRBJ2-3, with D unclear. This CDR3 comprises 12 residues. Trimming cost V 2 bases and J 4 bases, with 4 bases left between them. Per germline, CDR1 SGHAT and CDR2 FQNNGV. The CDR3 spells CASSLTPDTQYF. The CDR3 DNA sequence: TGTGCCAGCAGCTTAACGCCAGATACGCAGTATTTT.

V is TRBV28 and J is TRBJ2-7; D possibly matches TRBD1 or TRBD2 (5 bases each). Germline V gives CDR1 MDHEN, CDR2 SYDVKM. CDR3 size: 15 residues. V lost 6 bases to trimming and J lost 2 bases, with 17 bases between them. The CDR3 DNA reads TGTGCCAGCAGGGAGTCGGGGCCAGGTACCTACGAGCAGTACTTC. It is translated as CASRESGPGTYEQYF.

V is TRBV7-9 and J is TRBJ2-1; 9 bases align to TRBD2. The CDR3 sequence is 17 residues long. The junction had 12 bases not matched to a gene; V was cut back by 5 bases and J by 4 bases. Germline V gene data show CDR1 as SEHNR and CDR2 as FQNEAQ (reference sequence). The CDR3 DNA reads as TGTGCCAGCAGCCCGAGTAAACGACTAGCGGAATACAATGAGCAGTTCTTC. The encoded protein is CASSPSKRLAEYNEQFF.

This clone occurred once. The CDR3 sequence is CASSVMGRDASGIQETQYF. The DNA of the CDR3 is TGTGCCAGCAGCGTTATGGGGCGTGACGCTAGCGGAATACAAGAGACCCAGTACTTC. The rearrangement uses TRBV7-3 and TRBJ2-5; 7 bases map to TRBD2. Per the germline V gene, CDR1 is SGHTA and CDR2 is FQGTGA. This CDR3 contains 19 residues. V trimming: 5 bases; J trimming: 2 bases; junction bases outside the gene matches: 20.

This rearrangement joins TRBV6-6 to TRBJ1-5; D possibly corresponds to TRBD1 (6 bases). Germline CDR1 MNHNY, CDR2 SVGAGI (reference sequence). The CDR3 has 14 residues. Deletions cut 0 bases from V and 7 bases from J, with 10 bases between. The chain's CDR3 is CASSYSTGTQPQHF. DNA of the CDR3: TGTGCCAGCAGTTACTCTACAGGGACCCAGCCCCAGCATTTT.

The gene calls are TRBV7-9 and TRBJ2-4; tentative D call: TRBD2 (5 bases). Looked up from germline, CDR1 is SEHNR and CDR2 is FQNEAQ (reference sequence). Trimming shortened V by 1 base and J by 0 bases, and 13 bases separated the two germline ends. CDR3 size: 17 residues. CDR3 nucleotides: TGTGCCAGCAGCTTAGGTCGGGAAGCTCTAGCCAAAAACATTCAGTACTTC. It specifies CASSLGREALAKNIQYF. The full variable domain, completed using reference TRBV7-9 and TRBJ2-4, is DTGVSQNPRHKITKRGQNVTFRCDPISEHNRLYWYRQTLGQGPEFLTYFQNEAQLEKSRLLSDRFSAERPKGSFSTLEIQRTEQGDSAMYLCASSLGREALAKNIQYFGAGTRLSVL.

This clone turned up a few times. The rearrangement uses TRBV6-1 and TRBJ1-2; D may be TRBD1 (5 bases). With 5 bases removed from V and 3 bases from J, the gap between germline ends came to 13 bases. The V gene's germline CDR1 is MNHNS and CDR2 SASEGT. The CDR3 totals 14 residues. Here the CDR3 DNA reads TGTGCCAGCAGTTATGGGGGGAGGGACTATGGCTACACCTTC. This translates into CASSYGGRDYGYTF.

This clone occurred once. The DNA for the CDR3 is TGTGCCTGGATGCCGGCCTACAATGAGCAGTTCTTC. Amino acid sequence: CAWMPAYNEQFF. The chain links TRBV30 to TRBJ2-1; D is uncertain. V lost 4 bases and J 2 bases, leaving 6 bases between the germline ends. CDR3 length equals 12 residues. The germline V gene has CDR1 GTSNPN and CDR2 SVGIG (reference sequence).

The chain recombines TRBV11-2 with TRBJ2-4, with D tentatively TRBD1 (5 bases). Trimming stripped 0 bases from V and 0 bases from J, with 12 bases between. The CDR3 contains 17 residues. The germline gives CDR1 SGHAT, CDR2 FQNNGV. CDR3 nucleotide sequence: TGTGCCAGCAGCTTAGACAGGACACCGATAGCCAAAAACATTCAGTACTTC. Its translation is CASSLDRTPIAKNIQYF.

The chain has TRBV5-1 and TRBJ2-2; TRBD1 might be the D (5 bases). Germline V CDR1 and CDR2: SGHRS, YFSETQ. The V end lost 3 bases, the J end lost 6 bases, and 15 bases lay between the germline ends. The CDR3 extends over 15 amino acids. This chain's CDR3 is CASSSTGSGSGELFF. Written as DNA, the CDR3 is TGCGCCAGCAGCTCCACTGGTTCAGGGTCCGGGGAGCTGTTTTTT.

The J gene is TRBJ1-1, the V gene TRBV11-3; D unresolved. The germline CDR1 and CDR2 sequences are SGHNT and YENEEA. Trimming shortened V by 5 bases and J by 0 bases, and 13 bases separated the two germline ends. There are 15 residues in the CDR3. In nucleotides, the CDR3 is TGTGCCAGCAGCGCACGACCAGAGATGAACACTGAAGCTTTCTTT. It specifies CASSARPEMNTEAFF.

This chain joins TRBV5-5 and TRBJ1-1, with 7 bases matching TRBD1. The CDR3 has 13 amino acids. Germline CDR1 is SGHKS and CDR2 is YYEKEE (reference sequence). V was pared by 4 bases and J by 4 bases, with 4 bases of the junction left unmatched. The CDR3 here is CASSDYRGTEAFF. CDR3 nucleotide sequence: TGTGCCAGCAGCGACTACAGGGGCACTGAAGCTTTCTTT.

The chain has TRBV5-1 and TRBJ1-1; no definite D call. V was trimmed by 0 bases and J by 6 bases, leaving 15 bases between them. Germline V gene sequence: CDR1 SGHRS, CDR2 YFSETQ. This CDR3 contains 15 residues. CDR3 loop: CASSLATGPGAEAFF. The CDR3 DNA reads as TGCGCCAGCAGCTTGGCCACGGGCCCTGGGGCTGAAGCTTTCTTT.

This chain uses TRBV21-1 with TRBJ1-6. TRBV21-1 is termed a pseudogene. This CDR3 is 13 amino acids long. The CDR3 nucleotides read TGTGCCAGCGGATCCGGGAAAAATTCACCCCTCCACTTT. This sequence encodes CASGSGKNSPLHF.

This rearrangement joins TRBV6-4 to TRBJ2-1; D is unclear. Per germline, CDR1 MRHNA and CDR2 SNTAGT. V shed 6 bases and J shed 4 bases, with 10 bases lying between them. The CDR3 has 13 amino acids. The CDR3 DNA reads TGTGCCAGCAGCGGCACGGCTTACAATGAGCAGTTCTTC. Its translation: CASSGTAYNEQFF.

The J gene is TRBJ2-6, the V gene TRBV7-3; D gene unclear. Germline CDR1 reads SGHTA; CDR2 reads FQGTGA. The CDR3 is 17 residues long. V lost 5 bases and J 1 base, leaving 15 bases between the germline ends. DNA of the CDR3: TGTGCCAGCAGCCCCCGTGAGAGAGTATCTGGGGCCAACGTCCTGACTTTC. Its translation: CASSPRERVSGANVLTF.